These 5 T cell receptor beta chains were all obtained from the same sample, sequenced in a study of blood T cell repertoires in COVID-19. Produced via immunoSEQ multiplex PCR; TCRdb's table is partial and in-frame only. The data show roughly 40,000 clones, around 88% seen once. What was sequenced was peripheral blood. The receptors shown here come from a human donor in a cohort sampled during active COVID-19.

The CDR3 DNA follows: TGTGCCAGCAGCTTTAGCGGGGCTGCTGAGTTTGATACGCAGTATTTT. This sequence encodes CASSFSGAAEFDTQYF. The rearrangement uses TRBV9 and TRBJ2-3, with TRBD2 identical over 8 bases. V lost 4 bases to trimming and J lost 6 bases; unmatched junction nucleotides: 13. Germline CDR1 and CDR2: SGDLS and YYNGEE. The CDR3 is 16 residues long. Full variable domain (remainder filled in from reference TRBV9 and TRBJ2-3): DSGVTQTPKHLITATGQRVTLRCSPRSGDLSVYWYQQSLDQGLQFLIQYYNGEERAKGNILERFSAQQFPDLHSELNLSSLELGDSALYFCASSFSGAAEFDTQYFGPGTRLTVL.

The chain employs TRBV30 and TRBJ1-6, with a weak D call TRBD1 (5 bases). Germline lookup yields CDR1 GTSNPN and CDR2 SVGIG (reference sequence). The CDR3 contains 16 residues. V was cut by 5 bases and J by 8 bases, with 22 bases left in between. The CDR3 loop is CAWHPPGVLGHSPLHF. The CDR3 nucleotides are TGTGCCTGGCACCCCCCGGGGGTTCTAGGGCATTCACCCCTCCACTTT.

By sample share, this clone is medium-sized. The chain employs TRBV24-1 and TRBJ2-1, with 9 positions matching TRBD1. V was pared by 4 bases and J by 7 bases, with 7 bases of the junction left unmatched. The germline gives CDR1 KGHDR, CDR2 SFDVKD. The CDR3 is 15 residues long. The CDR3 DNA is TGTGCCACCAGTGACAAGGGACAGGGACGAAATGAGCAGTTCTTC. Translating gives CATSDKGQGRNEQFF.

The chain links TRBV28 to TRBJ2-7; TRBD2 matches 7 bases. Germline CDR1 MDHEN, CDR2 SYDVKM. The CDR3 covers 12 residues. After removal of 7 bases from V and 3 bases from J, the junction contained 3 bases not matched to a gene. CDR3 protein: CASTREGYEQYF. The CDR3 DNA reads as TGTGCCAGCACCAGGGAGGGCTACGAGCAGTACTTC.

This CDR3 is CASSETIRQGAFYEQYF. The CDR3 DNA is TGTGCCAGCAGTGAAACAATACGACAGGGGGCATTCTACGAGCAGTACTTC. This chain joins TRBV6-1 and TRBJ2-7; 10 bases fit TRBD1. The germline CDR1 and CDR2 sequences are MNHNS and SASEGT. J was trimmed by 3 bases and V by 2 bases; bases with no gene match: 10. CDR3 length: 17 residues.